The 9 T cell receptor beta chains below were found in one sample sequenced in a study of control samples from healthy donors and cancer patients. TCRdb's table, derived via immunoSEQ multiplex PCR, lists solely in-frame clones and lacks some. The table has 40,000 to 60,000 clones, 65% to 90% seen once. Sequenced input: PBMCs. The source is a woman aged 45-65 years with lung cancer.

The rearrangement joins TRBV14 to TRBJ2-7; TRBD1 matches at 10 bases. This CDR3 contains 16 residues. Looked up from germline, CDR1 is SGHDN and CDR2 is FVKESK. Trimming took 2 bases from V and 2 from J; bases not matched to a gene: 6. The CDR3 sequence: CASSQWGGQGTYEQYF. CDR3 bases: TGTGCCAGCAGCCAATGGGGGGGACAGGGGACCTACGAGCAGTACTTC. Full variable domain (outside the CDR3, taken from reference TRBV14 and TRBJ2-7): EAGVTQFPSHSVIEKGQTVTLRCDPISGHDNLYWYRRVMGKEIKFLLHFVKESKQDESGMPNNRFLAERTGGTYSTLKVQPAELEDSGVYFCASSQWGGQGTYEQYFGPGTRLTVT.

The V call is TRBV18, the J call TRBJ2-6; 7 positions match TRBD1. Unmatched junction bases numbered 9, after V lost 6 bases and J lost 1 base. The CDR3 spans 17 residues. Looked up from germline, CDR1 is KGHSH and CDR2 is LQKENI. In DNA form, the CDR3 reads TGTGCCAGCTCTTCGGGACAGTCCTTTTCTGGGGCCAACGTCCTGACTTTC. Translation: CASSSGQSFSGANVLTF.

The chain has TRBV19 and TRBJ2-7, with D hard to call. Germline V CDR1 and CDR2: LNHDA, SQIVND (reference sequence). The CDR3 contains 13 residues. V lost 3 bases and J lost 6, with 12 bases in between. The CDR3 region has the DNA TGTGCCAGTAGTATTTATGAGGCCCGCGAGCAGTACTTC. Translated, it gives CASSIYEAREQYF.

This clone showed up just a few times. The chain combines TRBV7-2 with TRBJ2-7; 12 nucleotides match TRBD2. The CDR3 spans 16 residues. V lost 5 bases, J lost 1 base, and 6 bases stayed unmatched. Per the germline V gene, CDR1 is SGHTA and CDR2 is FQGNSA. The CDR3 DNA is TGTGCCAGCAGCCCAGGACTAGCGGGGCCTTCCTACGAGCAGTACTTC. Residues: CASSPGLAGPSYEQYF.

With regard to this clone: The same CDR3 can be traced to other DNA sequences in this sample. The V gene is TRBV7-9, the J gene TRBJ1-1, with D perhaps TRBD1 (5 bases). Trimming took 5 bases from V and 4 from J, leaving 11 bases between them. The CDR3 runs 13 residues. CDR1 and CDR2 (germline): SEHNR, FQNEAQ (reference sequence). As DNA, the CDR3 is TGTGCCAGCAGCACCCAGGGAGGCACTGAAGCTTTCTTT. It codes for CASSTQGGTEAFF.

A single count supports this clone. CDR3 sequence reads: CASSPQGISGNTIYF. For the CDR3, the DNA is TGTGCCAGCTCACCACAGGGAATAAGTGGAAACACCATATATTTT. The V and J genes are TRBV18 and TRBJ1-3; D gene uncertain. CDR1 is KGHSH, CDR2 LQKENI, per germline. The CDR3 sequence is 15 residues long. V was trimmed by 1 base and J by 3 bases, leaving 10 bases between them.

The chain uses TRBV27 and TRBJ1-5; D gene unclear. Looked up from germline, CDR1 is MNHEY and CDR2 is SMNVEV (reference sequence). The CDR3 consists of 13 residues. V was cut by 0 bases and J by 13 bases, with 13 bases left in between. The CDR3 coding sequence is TGTGCCAGCAGTTTATCGCCGGACCGGGTACAGCATTTT. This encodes CASSLSPDRVQHF.

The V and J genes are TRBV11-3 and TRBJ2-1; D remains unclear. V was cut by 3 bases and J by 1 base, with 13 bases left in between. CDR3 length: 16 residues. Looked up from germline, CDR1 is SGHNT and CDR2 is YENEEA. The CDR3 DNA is TGTGCCAGCAGCTTCGGATTCGGGCGGTCCTACAATGAGCAGTTCTTC. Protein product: CASSFGFGRSYNEQFF.

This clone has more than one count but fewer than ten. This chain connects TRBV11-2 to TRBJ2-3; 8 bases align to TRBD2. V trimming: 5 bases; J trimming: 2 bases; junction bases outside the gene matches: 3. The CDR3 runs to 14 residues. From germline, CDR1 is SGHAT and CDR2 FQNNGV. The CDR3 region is CASSRSGITDTQYF. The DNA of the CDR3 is TGTGCCAGCAGCCGTAGCGGGATCACAGATACGCAGTATTTT.